The T cell receptor beta chain described here comes from a study of CD8 T cells in Susac syndrome. General study results and limits: Clonal expansion was not seen in any Susac syndrome CD4+ T cell repertoire.

CD8+ and CD4+ T cells circulating in blood were sequenced for TCR beta. Details on this clonotype: What it binds is unknown.

V was clipped by 6 bases and J by 6 bases, with 12 bases between them. CDR1 is MDHEN, CDR2 SYDVKM, per germline. The CDR3 has 13 amino acids. Random hexamers were used to reverse transcribe about 0.5 to 1 ug of RNA. TCRdb re-derived calls from the immunoSEQ multiplex PCR reads in MiXCR, one entry per CDR3 protein. This table holds under 200,000 distinct CDR3 sequences, around 90% found once. The J gene is TRBJ2-1, the V gene TRBV28; the D gene is possibly TRBD2 (7 bases). Sequencing input: CD4+ T cells from PBMCs. This receptor was obtained from a human donor with Susac syndrome. For the CDR3, the DNA is TGTGCCAGCAGGAAAGGGGGGGTCAATGAGCAGTTCTTC. It is translated as CASRKGGVNEQFF.